This T cell receptor beta chain stems from a study of siplizumab effects on memory and regulatory T cells. The assay looked at 99,000 or so TCR templates in each sample. Only in-frame clones appear in the TCRdb table, and some are missing; sequencing was by immunoSEQ multiplex PCR. The sample carries 55,000 to 65,000 clones, around 97% recorded once. As concerns this clone: As yet, its antigen is unknown.

CDR1 is SNHLY and CDR2 is FYNNEI in the germline V gene. J gave up 4 bases and V 1 base, and 4 bases lay outside the gene matches. The CDR3 extends over 14 amino acids. General observations from the study: It seemed that naive T cells were more diverse than memory cells and were major contributors to the alloresponse. Siplizumab significantly decreased alloreactive sequences from unstimulated CD4+ memory cells. Relative to controls at approximately 30%, mappable alloreactive CD4+ clones exhibited a mean Treg-derived proportion of approximately 62% with siplizumab.

The receptor comes from a human donor in good health. Sequencing was carried out using naive CD8+ T cells sorted from blood. This rearrangement joins TRBV2 to TRBJ2-7; 7 bases fit TRBD2. This chain's CDR3 is CASSEEGSGYEQYF. In nucleotides, the CDR3 is TGTGCCAGCAGTGAAGAAGGTAGCGGGTACGAGCAGTACTTC.